Presented here are 16 T cell receptor beta chains from one specimen sequenced in a study of cytomegalovirus exposure and HLA in healthy donors. Researchers ran the PCR with 60 Vbeta and 13 Jbeta primers. Repertoires were generated with immunoSEQ multiplex PCR, while TCRdb's copy carries only in-frame clones and drops some. Of 150,000 or so clones in the sample, under 70% were seen once. Source material: PBMCs. These receptors all come from a man younger than 45 in good health and CMV-seropositive.

The chain employs TRBV9 and TRBJ2-1; 8 nucleotides agree with TRBD1. The length of the CDR3 is 15 residues. Trimming at V came to 1 base and at J to 4 bases, leaving 4 bases not matched to a gene. Germline V gene data show CDR1 as SGDLS and CDR2 as YYNGEE. The CDR3 protein is CASSVTGGPYNEQFF. CDR3 coding DNA: TGTGCCAGCAGCGTAACAGGGGGACCTTACAATGAGCAGTTCTTC.

The chain joins TRBV29-1 to TRBJ2-4; D call uncertain. The CDR3 length is 14 residues. Trimming left V 4 bases short and J 1 base short, with 11 bases between. CDR1 is SQVTM, CDR2 ANQGSEA, per germline. CDR3 in DNA: TGCAGCGTTGCCAGGTATGTCGCCAAAAACATTCAGTACTTC. It translates to CSVARYVAKNIQYF.

The table lists this clone with a few counts. The chain employs TRBV19 and TRBJ2-7; D unresolved. With 3 bases removed from V and 2 bases from J, the gap between germline ends came to 11 bases. Germline V gene data show CDR1 as LNHDA and CDR2 as SQIVND (reference sequence). The CDR3 length is 14 residues. The CDR3 here is CASSIMGSTYEQYF. The CDR3 nucleotides are TGTGCCAGTAGTATTATGGGCAGCACCTACGAGCAGTACTTC.

The chain combines TRBV2 with TRBJ2-5, with unresolved D. Germline values: CDR1 SNHLY, CDR2 FYNNEI. This CDR3 has 12 residues. V lost 5 bases to trimming and J lost 1 base, with 5 bases between them. The CDR3 nucleotides are TGTGCCAGCAGTATATCCCAAGAGACCCAGTACTTC. It translates to CASSISQETQYF.

This sequence joins TRBV9 and TRBJ1-1; the match to TRBD1 covers 7 bases. CDR1 and CDR2 from the germline V gene are SGDLS and YYNGEE. The CDR3 spans 15 residues. V lost 7 bases to trimming and J lost 0 bases; unmatched junction nucleotides: 9. In DNA form, the CDR3 reads TGTGCCAGCTTACCAGGGGGACAAATGAACACTGAAGCTTTCTTT. It is translated as CASLPGGQMNTEAFF.

V and J are TRBV5-8 and TRBJ2-7, with D uncertain. Trimming shortened V by 0 bases and J by 7 bases, and 11 bases separated the two germline ends. Germline V gives CDR1 SGHTS, CDR2 YDEGEE. The CDR3 length is 13 residues. The CDR3 DNA sequence: TGTGCCAGCAGCTTGGACCGAACTACGGAGCAGTACTTC. It encodes CASSLDRTTEQYF.

The chain couples TRBV29-1 to TRBJ1-1; tentative D call: TRBD1 (5 bases). The germline CDR1 and CDR2 sequences are SQVTM and ANQGSEA. V gave up 2 bases and J gave up 4 bases, with 11 bases separating them. The CDR3 extends over 13 amino acids. The CDR3, as DNA: TGCAGCGTTGAAAGCGGGGCGGGCACTGAAGCTTTCTTT. Encoded protein: CSVESGAGTEAFF.

The chain links TRBV30 to TRBJ2-1; a possible D gene is TRBD2 (5 bases). Looked up from germline, CDR1 is GTSNPN and CDR2 is SVGIG (reference sequence). The germline V and J ends were trimmed by 1 base and 7 bases, with 14 bases remaining between them. The CDR3 consists of 14 residues. CDR3 sequence: CAWSARLTMNEQFF. DNA for the CDR3: TGTGCCTGGAGTGCGAGACTAACTATGAATGAGCAGTTCTTC.

This clone showed up just once. This chain connects TRBV6-1 to TRBJ2-1; 8 bases line up with TRBD2. V lost 0 bases and J lost 2; bases outside the gene matches: 3. The CDR3 is 16 residues long. CDR1 and CDR2 from the germline V gene are MNHNS and SASEGT. DNA for the CDR3: TGTGCCAGCAGTGAAGCGGCAGCGGGAGCCTACAATGAGCAGTTCTTC. Its protein product is CASSEAAAGAYNEQFF.

The rearrangement joins TRBV7-9 to TRBJ1-5, with 8 bases matching TRBD1. Trimming at V came to 5 bases and at J to 7 bases, leaving 10 bases not matched to a gene. Looked up from germline, CDR1 is SEHNR and CDR2 is FQNEAQ (reference sequence). The CDR3 length is 15 residues. CDR3 residues: CASSEGQDSEQPQHF. CDR3 sequence (DNA): TGTGCCAGCAGCGAGGGACAGGACTCTGAACAGCCCCAGCATTTT.

This clone came up a few times. In DNA form, the CDR3 reads TGTGCCAGCAGTTACCTGTCCGGGACAGGGGGCCATTTGGCTTTCTTT. This gives the protein CASSYLSGTGGHLAFF. This chain joins TRBV28 and TRBJ1-1; 12 bases line up with TRBD1. The ends lost 4 bases at V and 11 bases at J; junction bases unmatched: 14. The CDR3 sequence is 16 residues long. Germline CDR1 reads MDHEN; CDR2 reads SYDVKM.

The CDR3 nucleotides are TGTGCCAGCAGCCCCAGCGGAGATAGCTACGAGCAGTACTTC. Its translation is CASSPSGDSYEQYF. This chain uses TRBV7-2 with TRBJ2-7; tentative D call: TRBD2 (5 bases). The ends were cut back, 5 bases at V and 3 bases at J, with 14 bases in the middle. This CDR3 region has 14 residues. Germline V gene sequence: CDR1 SGHTA, CDR2 FQGNSA.

The rearrangement uses TRBV5-6 and TRBJ1-6, with a weak D call TRBD1 (6 bases). There are 16 residues in the CDR3. V was clipped by 5 bases and J by 1 base, with 13 bases between them. Germline V CDR1 and CDR2: SGHDT, YYEEEE. The CDR3: CASRMRGGSYNSPLHF. Here the CDR3 DNA reads TGTGCCAGCAGGATGAGAGGGGGTTCCTATAATTCACCCCTCCACTTT. Full variable domain (remainder filled in from reference TRBV5-6 and TRBJ1-6): DAGVTQSPTHLIKTRGQQVTLRCSPKSGHDTVSWYQQALGQGPQFIFQYYEEEERQRGNFPDRFSGHQFPNYSSELNVNALLLGDSALYLCASRMRGGSYNSPLHFGNGTRLTVT.

The chain joins TRBV9 to TRBJ2-1; TRBD1 might be the D (6 bases). This CDR3 comprises 11 residues. The V gene's germline CDR1 is SGDLS and CDR2 YYNGEE. V was cut by 3 bases and J by 10 bases, with 8 bases left in between. The CDR3 nucleotides are TGTGCCAGCAGCGCCGACAGGGAGCAGTTCTTC. This translates into CASSADREQFF.

This clone occurred a few times. The chain carries TRBV6-5 and TRBJ1-2; 7 bases map to TRBD1. The CDR3 runs 15 residues. Germline V gene lookup returns CDR1 MNHEY and CDR2 SVGAGI. Germline trimming cut 0 bases from V and 4 bases from J; bases unmatched to any gene: 5. The CDR3 coding sequence is TGTGCCAGCAGTTACTCCCTTGGGACAGTCTATGGCTACACCTTC. Translation: CASSYSLGTVYGYTF.

Only one count was recorded for this clone. The chain carries TRBV7-2 and TRBJ2-1; D remains ambiguous. Germline V gene data show CDR1 as SGHTA and CDR2 as FQGNSA. The V gene lost 7 bases and the J gene lost 4 bases, with 20 bases spanning the gap. The CDR3 extends over 16 amino acids. The CDR3 coding sequence is TGTGCCAGCACTCCCAGTTGGGCTTCCCCGTACAATGAGCAGTTCTTC. Translating it yields CASTPSWASPYNEQFF.